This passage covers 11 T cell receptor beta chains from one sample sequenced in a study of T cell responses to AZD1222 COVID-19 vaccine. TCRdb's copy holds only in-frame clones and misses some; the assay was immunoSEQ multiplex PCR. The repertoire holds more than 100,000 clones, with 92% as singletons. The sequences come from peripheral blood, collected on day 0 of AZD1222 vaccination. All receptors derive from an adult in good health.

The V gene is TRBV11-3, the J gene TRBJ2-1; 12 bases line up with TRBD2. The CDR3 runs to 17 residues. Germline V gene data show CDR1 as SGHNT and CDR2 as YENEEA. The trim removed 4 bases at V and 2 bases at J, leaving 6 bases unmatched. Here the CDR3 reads CASSSGRTSGAYNEQFF. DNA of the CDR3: TGTGCCAGCAGCTCCGGACGGACTAGCGGGGCCTACAATGAGCAGTTCTTC. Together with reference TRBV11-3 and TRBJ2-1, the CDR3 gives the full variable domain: EAGVVQSPRYKIIEKKQPVAFWCNPISGHNTLYWYLQNLGQGPELLIRYENEEAVDDSQLPKDRFSAERLKGVDSTLKIQPAELGDSAVYLCASSSGRTSGAYNEQFFGPGTRLTVL.

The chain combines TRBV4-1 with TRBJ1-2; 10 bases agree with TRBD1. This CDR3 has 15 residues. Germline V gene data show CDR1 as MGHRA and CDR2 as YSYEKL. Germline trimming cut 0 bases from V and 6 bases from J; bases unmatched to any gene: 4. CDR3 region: CASSQDPGQGNGYTF. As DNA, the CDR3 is TGCGCCAGCAGCCAAGATCCGGGACAGGGGAATGGCTACACCTTC.

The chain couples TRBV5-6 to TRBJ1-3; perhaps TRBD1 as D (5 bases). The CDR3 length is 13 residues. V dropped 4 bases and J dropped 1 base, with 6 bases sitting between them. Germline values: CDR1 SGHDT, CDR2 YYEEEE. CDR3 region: CASSAGSGNTIYF. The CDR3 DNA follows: TGTGCCAGCAGCGCAGGGTCTGGAAACACCATATATTTT. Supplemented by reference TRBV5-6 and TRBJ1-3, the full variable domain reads DAGVTQSPTHLIKTRGQQVTLRCSPKSGHDTVSWYQQALGQGPQFIFQYYEEEERQRGNFPDRFSGHQFPNYSSELNVNALLLGDSALYLCASSAGSGNTIYFGEGSWLTVV.

Here the CDR3 reads CASSLGQGAFGNTIYF. For the CDR3, the DNA is TGTGCCAGCAGCCTAGGACAGGGGGCTTTTGGAAACACCATATATTTT. The chain joins TRBV3-1 (or the pseudogene TRBV3-2) to TRBJ1-3, with TRBD1 identical over 11 bases. The CDR3 consists of 16 residues. Losses at the gene ends were 4 bases for V and 3 bases for J; bases not matched to a gene: 5. The germline CDR1 and CDR2 sequences are LGHDT and YNNKEL (reference sequence).

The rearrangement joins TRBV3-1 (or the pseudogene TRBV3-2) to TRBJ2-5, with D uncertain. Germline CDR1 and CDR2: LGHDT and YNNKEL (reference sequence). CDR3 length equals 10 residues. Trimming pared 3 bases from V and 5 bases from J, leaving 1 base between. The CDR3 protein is CASSHETQYF. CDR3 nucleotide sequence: TGTGCCAGCAGCCATGAGACCCAGTACTTC.

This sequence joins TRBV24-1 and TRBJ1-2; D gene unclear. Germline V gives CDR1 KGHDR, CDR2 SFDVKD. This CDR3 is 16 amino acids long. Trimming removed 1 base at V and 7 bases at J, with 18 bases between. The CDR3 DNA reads TGTGCCACCAGTGATTTCTCGGTAGGCCATCTAGGTGGCTACACCTTC. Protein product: CATSDFSVGHLGGYTF.

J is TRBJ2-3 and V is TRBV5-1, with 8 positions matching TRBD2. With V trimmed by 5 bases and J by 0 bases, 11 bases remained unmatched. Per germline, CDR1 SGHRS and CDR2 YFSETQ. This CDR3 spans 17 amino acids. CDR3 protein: CASSSHLERGSTDTQYF. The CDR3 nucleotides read TGCGCCAGCAGTTCGCACTTGGAGCGGGGGAGCACAGATACGCAGTATTTT.

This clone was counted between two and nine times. The CDR3, as DNA: TGTGCCAGCAGCTTAAACAGGGCAAATAATTCACCCCTCCACTTT. Translating it yields CASSLNRANNSPLHF. This chain connects TRBV7-6 to TRBJ1-6; possible D gene TRBD1, 6 bases. The CDR3 runs 15 residues. CDR1 is SGHVS and CDR2 is FNYEAQ in the germline V gene. Trimming shortened V by 2 bases and J by 5 bases, and 10 bases separated the two germline ends.

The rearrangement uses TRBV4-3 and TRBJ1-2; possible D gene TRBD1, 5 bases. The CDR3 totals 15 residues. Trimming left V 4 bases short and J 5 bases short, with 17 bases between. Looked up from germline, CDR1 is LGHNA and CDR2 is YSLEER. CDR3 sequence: CASSPVGLTIYGYTF. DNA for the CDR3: TGCGCCAGCAGCCCCGTGGGACTTACTATTTATGGCTACACCTTC.

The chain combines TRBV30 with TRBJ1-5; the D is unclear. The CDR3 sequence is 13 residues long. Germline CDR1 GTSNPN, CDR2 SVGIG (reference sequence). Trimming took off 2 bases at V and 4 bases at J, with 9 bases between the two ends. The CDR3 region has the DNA TGTGCCTGGAGTCTCACCTGGAATCAGCCCCAGCATTTT. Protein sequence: CAWSLTWNQPQHF.

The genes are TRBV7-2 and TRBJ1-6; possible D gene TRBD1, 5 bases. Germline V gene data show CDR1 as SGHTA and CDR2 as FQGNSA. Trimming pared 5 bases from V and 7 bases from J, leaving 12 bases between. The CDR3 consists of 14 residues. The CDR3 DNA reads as TGTGCCAGCAGCCAGGGACCCTCCAATTCACCCCTCCACTTT. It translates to CASSQGPSNSPLHF.